The rows below give T cell receptor beta chains drawn from one sample of a study of blood T cell repertoires in COVID-19. TCRdb keeps only in-frame clones here, not all; method: immunoSEQ multiplex PCR. The data contain about 86,000 clones, approximately 80% of them singletons. The sample was peripheral blood. The source of these receptors is a woman of 80 years or more with active or convalescent COVID-19. The CDR3 runs from the conserved cysteine through the conserved F or W. D genes are given only for firm matches. A row's size may be missing; if present it is once, few, many or a size class.

V gene	J gene	clone size	D gene	CDR3 DNA	CDR3 protein
TRBV4-1	TRBJ2-1	.	.	TGCGCCAGCAGCCTAAAGTTTCAGGGGAGCTCCTACAATGAGCAGTTCTTC	CASSLKFQGSSYNEQFF
TRBV5-1	TRBJ1-1	.	TRBD1	TGCGCCAGCAACCGGGACAGGGGGAACACTGAAGCTTTCTTT	CASNRDRGNTEAFF
TRBV6-1	TRBJ2-5	.	.	TGTGCCAGCAGTGAAAGGGGTTCGTACGACAGGACCCAGTACTTC	CASSERGSYDRTQYF
TRBV29-1	TRBJ2-7	once	TRBD1	TGCAGCGTTGGAGGACAGGGGTACGAGCAGTACTTC	CSVGGQGYEQYF
TRBV18	TRBJ2-5	.	.	TGTGCCAGCTCGCAAAACGGAGAGACCCAGTACTTC	CASSQNGETQYF
TRBV18	TRBJ1-2	.	.	TGTGCCAGCTCACCGGAATTGACAGTCTATGGCTACACCTTC	CASSPELTVYGYTF
TRBV2	TRBJ2-1	.	TRBD2	TGTGCCAGCAGCGCCGGGACTAGCGGGACCCCGGGGCAGTTCTTC	CASSAGTSGTPGQFF
TRBV28	TRBJ1-4	.	TRBD1	TGTGCCAGCAGTAAACAGGGGTTTAATGAAAAACTGTTTTTT	CASSKQGFNEKLFF
TRBV5-1	TRBJ1-6	.	TRBD1	TGCGCCAGCAGCTTGGTTGGGACAGCGAGTTTGTCCTATAATTCACCCCTCCACTTT	CASSLVGTASLSYNSPLHF
TRBV5-1	TRBJ2-3	.	.	TGCGCCAGCAGCTTGGCAACAGCCGACACAGATACGCAGTATTTT	CASSLATADTDTQYF
TRBV29-1	TRBJ2-7	.	TRBD1	TGCAGCGTTGGTAGGGACAGGGCAAGGGACGAGCAGTACTTC	CSVGRDRARDEQYF
TRBV29-1	TRBJ2-1	.	TRBD2	TGCAGCGTAAGCGGGAGGGCGGGTAATGAGCAGTTCTTC	CSVSGRAGNEQFF
TRBV19	TRBJ2-6	.	.	TGTGCCAGTAGTGTTACTGGGGCCAACGTCCTGACTTTC	CASSVTGANVLTF
TRBV5-1	TRBJ1-5	.	TRBD1	TGCGCCAGCAGCTTGACCTACAGGGGCGATAGCAATCAGCCCCAGCATTTT	CASSLTYRGDSNQPQHF
TRBV2	TRBJ1-6	.	.	TGTGCCAGCATAATACAGGGAACCAATTCACCCCTCCACTTT	CASIIQGTNSPLHF
TRBV15	TRBJ1-2	.	.	TGTGCCACCAGCAGAGATCTAGCCAGCCCCTATGGCTACACCTTC	CATSRDLASPYGYTF
TRBV28	TRBJ1-5	.	TRBD1	TGTGCCAGCAGCAAACCCCGGACAGGAATGCCCAGGGCCCAGCATTTT	CASSKPRTGMPRAQHF
TRBV2	TRBJ1-2	once	TRBD1	TGTGCCAGTGTATTACAGGGGAGAGGTGGCTACACCTTC	CASVLQGRGGYTF
TRBV2	TRBJ2-4	.	TRBD1	TGTGCCAGCAGGCACCCCGGGACAGGGGTAGCCAAAAACATTCAGTACTTC	CASRHPGTGVAKNIQYF
TRBV5-1	TRBJ2-7	.	TRBD2	TGCGCCAGCAACCTAGCGGGAGGGGGGTACGAGCAGTACTTC	CASNLAGGGYEQYF
TRBV18	TRBJ2-2	.	TRBD2	TGTGCCAGCTCATCGACTCCGAGCGGGGGGGCCGGGGAGCTGTTTTTT	CASSSTPSGGAGELFF
TRBV10-3	TRBJ2-1	.	TRBD2	TGTGCCATCAGTGAGGCGCGGGGGGGGAATGAGCAGTTCTTC	CAISEARGGNEQFF
TRBV5-6	TRBJ1-2	.	.	TGTGCCAGCAGCTTGGGGACACCAGGCTATGGCTACACCTTC	CASSLGTPGYGYTF
TRBV7-2	TRBJ2-2	once	TRBD2	TGTGCCAGCAGCTCAGGACTAGCGGGAAACACCGGGGAGCTGTTTTTT	CASSSGLAGNTGELFF
TRBV5-1	TRBJ1-1	few	.	TGCGCCAGCAGCCTGGAGCCTGGACAGAGGAACACTGAAGCTTTCTTT	CASSLEPGQRNTEAFF
TRBV7-2	TRBJ2-1	once	.	TGTGCCAGCAGCTTACGGGGGAGTGAGCAGTTCTTC	CASSLRGSEQFF
TRBV7-9	TRBJ2-5	.	TRBD2	TGTGCCAGCAGCCCCACTAGCGGACGCCAAGAGACCCAGTACTTC	CASSPTSGRQETQYF
TRBV2	TRBJ1-2	.	.	TGTGCCAGCAGCCCGGACAGATTTAACTATGGCTACACCTTC	CASSPDRFNYGYTF
TRBV11-2	TRBJ1-1	.	.	TGTGCCAGCAGCACCGGGATGAACACTGAAGCTTTCTTT	CASSTGMNTEAFF
TRBV6-2/TRBV6-3	TRBJ2-7	.	.	TGTGCCAGCAGTGGCCTCTACGAGCAGTACTTC	CASSGLYEQYF
TRBV6-6	TRBJ2-1	once	.	TGTGCCAGCAGTTCGGGTGGAAATGAGCAGTTCTTC	CASSSGGNEQFF
TRBV30	TRBJ2-2	.	.	TGTGCCTGGACGCTCGGGACAAACACCGGGGAGCTGTTTTTT	CAWTLGTNTGELFF
TRBV29-1	TRBJ2-3	once	TRBD2	TGCAGCGTACTAGCGGCCACAGATACGCAGTATTTT	CSVLAATDTQYF
TRBV19	TRBJ2-7	.	TRBD1	TGTGCCAGTAGCCGGGACAGGGCCTACGAGCAGTACTTC	CASSRDRAYEQYF
TRBV5-1	TRBJ2-3	.	TRBD1	TGCGCCAGCAGCTCACTTGGGACAGGGGGTCGCACAGATACGCAGTATTTT	CASSSLGTGGRTDTQYF
TRBV5-1	TRBJ2-3	.	.	TGCGCCAGCAGCTTGGGGGTCCTACAGCGCACAGATACGCAGTATTTT	CASSLGVLQRTDTQYF
TRBV9	TRBJ2-2	.	.	TGTGCCAGCAGCTTCGAGACGAACACCGGGGAGCTGTTTTTT	CASSFETNTGELFF
TRBV18	TRBJ1-5	.	.	TGTGCCAGCTCGCCGGGTGATCAGCCCCAGCATTTT	CASSPGDQPQHF
TRBV13	TRBJ1-3	.	.	TGTGCCAGCAGCTTAGCCGGGAGCTATCTCGGTGGAAACACCATATATTTT	CASSLAGSYLGGNTIYF
TRBV2	TRBJ1-2	few	.	TGTGCCAGCAGTGAACAAAGTAGGATAGCTCTTAACTATGGCTACACCTTC	CASSEQSRIALNYGYTF
TRBV5-5	TRBJ2-7	.	TRBD1	TGTGCCAGCAGCCCATTGATGGGACAGGGAGGCTACGAGCAGTACTTC	CASSPLMGQGGYEQYF
TRBV24-1	TRBJ2-7	.	TRBD2	TGTGCCACCAGCGGGGGGGGATTGGGCGAGCAGTACTTC	CATSGGGLGEQYF
TRBV4-3	TRBJ2-7	.	.	TGCGCCAGCAGCCAAGATCTTAAGGGGTACGAGCAGTACTTC	CASSQDLKGYEQYF
TRBV6-5	TRBJ1-2	few	TRBD1	TGTGCCAGCAGTCCACAGGGGTTGGGCGGCTACACCTTC	CASSPQGLGGYTF
TRBV28	TRBJ1-4	.	.	TGTGCCAGCAGACGGTGGGGGCTCAGTAATGAAAAACTGTTTTTT	CASRRWGLSNEKLFF
TRBV18	TRBJ2-1	few	TRBD1	TGTGCCAGCTCACCAGCGACAGGGGCATACAATGAGCAGTTCTTC	CASSPATGAYNEQFF
TRBV12-3/TRBV12-4	TRBJ1-5	.	.	TGTGCCAGCAGCCACGGTGGGCCCCAGCATTTT	CASSHGGPQHF
TRBV11-2	TRBJ2-3	.	TRBD1	TGTGCCAGCAGCTTACATTCGGGACAGGGGGCAGATACGCAGTATTTT	CASSLHSGQGADTQYF
TRBV5-1	TRBJ2-1	once	.	TGCGCCAGCACCAGTAACAATGAGCAGTTCTTC	CASTSNNEQFF
TRBV11-3	TRBJ2-2	.	TRBD2	TGTGCCAGCAGCTTCCTAGCGGGGGGGAACACCGGGGAGCTGTTTTTT	CASSFLAGGNTGELFF
TRBV28	TRBJ1-2	.	TRBD1	TGTGCCAGCAGGGGGGACAGGGGGCTAGGTGGCTACACCTTC	CASRGDRGLGGYTF
TRBV10-3	TRBJ2-3	.	.	TGTGCCATCAGTGAGGGGACTCTAGAGACGCAGTATTTT	CAISEGTLETQYF